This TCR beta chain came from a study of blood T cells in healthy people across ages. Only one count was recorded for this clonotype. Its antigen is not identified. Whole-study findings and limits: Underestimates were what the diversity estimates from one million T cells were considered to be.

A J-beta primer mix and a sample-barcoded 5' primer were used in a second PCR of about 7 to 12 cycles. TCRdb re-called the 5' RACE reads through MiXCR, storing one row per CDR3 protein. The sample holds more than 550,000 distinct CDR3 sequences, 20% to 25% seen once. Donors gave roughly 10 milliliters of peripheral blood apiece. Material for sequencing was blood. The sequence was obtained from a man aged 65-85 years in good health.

This chain's CDR3 is CASSLAGKGWGAFF. CDR3 in DNA: TGTGCCAGCAGCTTAGCTGGGAAGGGCTGGGGAGCTTTCTTT. V is TRBV7-9 and J is TRBJ1-1; D is undetermined. Germline values: CDR1 SEHNR, CDR2 FQNEAQ (reference sequence). The CDR3 runs 14 residues. The V gene lost 0 bases and the J gene lost 10 bases, with 15 bases spanning the gap.